This T cell receptor beta chain was profiled in a study of cytomegalovirus exposure and HLA in healthy donors. The PCR made use of 60 Vbeta and 13 Jbeta primers. Some clones are missing from TCRdb's copy, which holds only in-frame ones; the method was immunoSEQ multiplex PCR. The sample has some 56,000 clones; about 50% are singletons. The V segment lost 4 bases and the J segment 6 bases; nucleotides outside the gene matches: 7. The CDR3 has 14 residues. Per the germline V gene, CDR1 is MGHDK and CDR2 is SYGVNS. The genes are TRBV25-1 and TRBJ2-5; 8 bases fit TRBD1. What was sequenced was PBMCs. The TCR was taken from a human donor in good health. The CDR3 here is CASSGQGTGKTQYF. Written as DNA, the CDR3 is TGTGCCAGCAGTGGACAGGGGACGGGAAAGACCCAGTACTTC.